This TCR beta chain emerged from a study of T-cell reconstitution after alpha-beta-depleted transplantation in children. This clonotype has more than one count but fewer than ten. Its antigen is still unknown. CDR3 length: 16 amino acids. Germline-derived CDR1 and CDR2 are SGHRS and YFSETQ. V was shortened by 4 bases and J by 0 bases, with 14 bases between the two germline ends. Points from the study as a whole: When one year had passed after transplant, most T-cell counts and diversity came from newly produced T cells. Roughly two months post-transplant, alpha-beta T cells reportedly originated from several hundred graft clones that had expanded. High day-60 TCRbeta diversity in some patients came from surviving recipient T cells and thymic progenitors.

Preparation of the TCRbeta library used unique molecular identifiers. TCRdb reprocessed the PCR reads via MiXCR and lists one record per CDR3 protein. This table holds 580,000 or so distinct CDR3 sequences, roughly 23% found once. The receptor comes from a boy in the first two years of life who had a stem cell transplant for acute myeloid leukemia, so the T cells may come from the graft donor. V is TRBV5-1 and J is TRBJ2-1; D remains ambiguous. The input for sequencing was PBMCs, mostly from graft donor cells, taken 360 days after TCRalphabeta/CD19-depleted stem cell transplant. In nucleotides, the CDR3 is TGCGCCAGCAGCCGACAACCTGTGAGCTCCTACAATGAGCAGTTCTTC. Residues: CASSRQPVSSYNEQFF.